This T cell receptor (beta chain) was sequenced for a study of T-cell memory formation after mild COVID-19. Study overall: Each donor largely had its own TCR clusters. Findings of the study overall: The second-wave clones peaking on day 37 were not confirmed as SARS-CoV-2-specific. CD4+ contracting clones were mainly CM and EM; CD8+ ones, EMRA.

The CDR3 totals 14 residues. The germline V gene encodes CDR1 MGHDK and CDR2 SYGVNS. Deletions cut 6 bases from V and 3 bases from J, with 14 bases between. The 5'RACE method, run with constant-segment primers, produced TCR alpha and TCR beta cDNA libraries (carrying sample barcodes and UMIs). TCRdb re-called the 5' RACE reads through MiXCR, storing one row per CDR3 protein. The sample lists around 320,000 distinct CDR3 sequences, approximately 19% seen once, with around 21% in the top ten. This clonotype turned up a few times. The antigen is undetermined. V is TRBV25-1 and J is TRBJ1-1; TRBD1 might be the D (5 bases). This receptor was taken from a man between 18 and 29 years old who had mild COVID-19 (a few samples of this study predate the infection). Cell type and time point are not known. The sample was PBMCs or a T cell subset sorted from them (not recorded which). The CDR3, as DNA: TGTGCCAGCAGGAAATGGGGGGGAGACACTGAAGCTTTCTTT. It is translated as CASRKWGGDTEAFF. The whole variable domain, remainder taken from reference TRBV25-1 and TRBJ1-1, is EADIYQTPRYLVIGTGKKITLECSQTMGHDKMYWYQQDPGMELHLIHYSYGVNSTEKGDLSSESTVSRIRTEHFPLTLESARPSHTSQYLCASRKWGGDTEAFFGQGTRLTVV.